This passage covers 19 T cell receptor beta chains from one sample sequenced in a study of identical twins. Each CDR3 protein gets one entry after TCRdb re-called the 5' RACE reads with MiXCR. Among 250,000 or so distinct CDR3 sequences, about 13% were seen once, and the ten largest hold about 4%. The same sample was also used in a study of yellow fever vaccine responses in identical twins.

The sequenced sample consisted of memory (CD45RO+) T cells sorted from blood. The receptor source for this set is a woman aged 18-35 years in good health.

In DNA, the CDR3 is TGCAGTGCTAGTAGGGTGGGGCACTCCTACAATGAGCAGTTCTTC. This gives the protein CSASRVGHSYNEQFF. J is TRBJ2-1 and V is TRBV20-1; D is possibly TRBD1 (5 bases). This CDR3 comprises 15 residues. Between the trimmed V and J ends, which lost 3 bases and 0 bases, there was a span of 12 bases. Germline V gene sequence: CDR1 DFQATT, CDR2 SNEGSKA (reference sequence).

This clonotype was counted between two and nine times. The V gene is TRBV18, the J gene TRBJ2-1, with 7 bases matching TRBD2. The V segment lost 4 bases and the J segment 4 bases; nucleotides outside the gene matches: 4. The germline V gene has CDR1 KGHSH and CDR2 LQKENI. The CDR3 runs to 14 residues. The CDR3 here is CASSHSGGYNEQFF. The CDR3 DNA follows: TGTGCCAGCTCACATTCGGGAGGATACAATGAGCAGTTCTTC. Complete variable domain (other parts from reference TRBV18 and TRBJ2-1): NAGVMQNPRHLVRRRGQEARLRCSPMKGHSHVYWYRQLPEEGLKFMVYLQKENIIDESGMPKERFSAEFPKEGPSILRIQQVVRGDSAAYFCASSHSGGYNEQFFGPGTRLTVL.

J is TRBJ2-1 and V is TRBV12-3 or TRBV12-4, with 7 bases identical to TRBD2. After removal of 7 bases from V and 9 bases from J, the junction contained 6 bases not matched to a gene. The CDR3 extends over 12 amino acids. CDR3 DNA sequence: TGTGCCAGCACCCCGGGGAGGGGTGAGCAGTTCTTC. This gives the protein CASTPGRGEQFF.

This clonotype has only a few counts. CDR3 sequence: CASSQAGWETRGGYTF. CDR3 nucleotide sequence: TGTGCCAGCAGCCAAGCGGGTTGGGAGACGAGAGGCGGCTACACCTTC. The rearrangement links TRBV14 to TRBJ1-2; D is ambiguous. Germline V CDR1 and CDR2: SGHDN, FVKESK. V lost 1 base, J lost 8 bases, and 20 bases lay in between. The CDR3 consists of 16 residues.

The rearrangement joins TRBV7-9 to TRBJ2-2; D is undetermined. V lost 3 bases and J lost 6, with 5 bases in between. This CDR3 has 12 residues. CDR1 and CDR2 (germline): SEHNR, FQNEAQ (reference sequence). The CDR3 reads CASSFNPGELFF. In DNA, the CDR3 is TGTGCCAGCAGCTTTAACCCCGGGGAGCTGTTTTTT.

This chain links TRBV12-3 or TRBV12-4 with TRBJ2-7; 8 bases are shared with TRBD2. The CDR3 is 14 residues long. Germline trimming cut 3 bases from V and 5 bases from J; bases unmatched to any gene: 6. The CDR3: CASSFASGFDEQYF. CDR3 nucleotide sequence: TGTGCCAGCAGTTTTGCTAGCGGGTTCGACGAGCAGTACTTC.

This clonotype has a handful of counts. The chain uses TRBV7-9 and TRBJ2-7; possibly TRBD2 for D (5 bases). Germline V CDR1 and CDR2: SEHNR, FQNEAQ (reference sequence). CDR3 length equals 13 residues. V was trimmed by 5 bases and J by 5 bases, leaving 13 bases between them. CDR3 region: CASSQDRGDEQYF. DNA for the CDR3: TGTGCCAGCAGCCAGGACCGGGGTGACGAGCAGTACTTC. The variable domain in full, with the rest retrieved from reference TRBV7-9 and TRBJ2-7, is DTGVSQNPRHKITKRGQNVTFRCDPISEHNRLYWYRQTLGQGPEFLTYFQNEAQLEKSRLLSDRFSAERPKGSFSTLEIQRTEQGDSAMYLCASSQDRGDEQYFGPGTRLTVT.

Only a few counts were recorded for this clonotype. In DNA form, the CDR3 reads TGCGCCAGCAGTCCCGGGACTAGCGGGACCTACGAGCAGTACTTC. Its protein product is CASSPGTSGTYEQYF. V and J are TRBV4-3 and TRBJ2-7; 13 bases are a match to TRBD2. With V trimmed by 6 bases and J by 2 bases, 4 bases remained unmatched. The CDR3 sequence is 15 residues long. Germline V CDR1 and CDR2: LGHNA, YSLEER.

The chain combines TRBV5-1 with TRBJ2-2; unclear D gene. V lost 7 bases to trimming and J lost 1 base, with 11 bases between them. The CDR3 totals 14 residues. Per the germline V gene, CDR1 is SGHRS and CDR2 is YFSETQ. The CDR3, as DNA: TGCGCCAGCTCCGTCGCCCAGAACACCGGGGAGCTGTTTTTT. This encodes CASSVAQNTGELFF.

V usage is TRBV5-1 and J usage is TRBJ2-1; the match to TRBD1 covers 10 bases. J was trimmed by 5 bases and V by 5 bases; bases with no gene match: 4. CDR3 length: 14 residues. CDR1 SGHRS and CDR2 YFSETQ come from the germline V gene. CDR3 region: CASRGTGVDNEQFF. The CDR3 DNA sequence: TGCGCCAGCAGGGGGACAGGGGTTGACAATGAGCAGTTCTTC.

This clonotype occurred a few times. CDR3 coding DNA: TGTGCCAGCAGTTACGGCATTAGCGGCTATGAGCAGTTCTTC. Translation gives CASSYGISGYEQFF. The genes are TRBV6-5 and TRBJ2-1, with D tentatively TRBD2 (6 bases). This CDR3 is 14 amino acids long. Trimming left V 2 bases short and J 8 bases short, with 13 bases between. CDR1 is MNHEY, CDR2 SVGAGI, per germline.

This clonotype occurred a few times. CDR3 sequence reads: CAISHPQGKSGETQYF. The DNA of the CDR3 is TGTGCCATCAGTCACCCCCAGGGGAAGAGTGGAGAGACCCAGTACTTC. The V gene is TRBV10-3, the J gene TRBJ2-5; D possibly corresponds to TRBD1 (6 bases). Trimming shortened V by 5 bases and J by 4 bases, and 20 bases separated the two germline ends. CDR3 size: 16 residues. CDR1 and CDR2 from the germline V gene are ENHRY and SYGVKD.

This clonotype was found a few times. This sequence joins TRBV2 and TRBJ2-7; D gene unclear. The CDR3 length is 13 residues. Germline-derived CDR1 and CDR2 are SNHLY and FYNNEI. The V end was cut by 4 bases, the J end by 1 base, with 8 bases between. The CDR3 region is CASSAAQSYEQYF. In DNA form, the CDR3 reads TGTGCCAGCAGTGCTGCGCAGTCCTACGAGCAGTACTTC.

The rearrangement uses TRBV28 and TRBJ1-2, with D unresolved. Germline V gene lookup returns CDR1 MDHEN and CDR2 SYDVKM. The CDR3 is made up of 13 amino acids. Trimming removed 3 bases from V and 0 bases from J, with 5 bases in between. CDR3 sequence (DNA): TGTGCCAGCAGTTTGGGGTCTAACTATGGCTACACCTTC. This sequence encodes CASSLGSNYGYTF.

V usage is TRBV7-3 and J usage is TRBJ2-5; D perhaps matches TRBD2 (5 bases). Germline loops: CDR1 SGHTA, CDR2 FQGTGA. The length of the CDR3 is 15 residues. V gave up 5 bases and J gave up 2 bases, with 15 bases separating them. The CDR3 is CASSARGGPQETQYF. The CDR3 nucleotides are TGTGCCAGCAGCGCACGGGGTGGGCCGCAAGAGACCCAGTACTTC.

This clonotype was counted a few times. The chain joins TRBV27 to TRBJ2-5; D is unresolved. Trimming shortened V by 8 bases and J by 5 bases, and 15 bases separated the two germline ends. CDR3 length: 13 residues. Germline CDR1 reads MNHEY; CDR2 reads SMNVEV (reference sequence). CDR3 DNA: TGTGCCAGCCGCCGGGCCCCCCCTGAGACCCAGTACTTC. Translating gives CASRRAPPETQYF.

The gene calls are TRBV25-1 and TRBJ2-7; 7 bases are shared with TRBD1. This CDR3 has 13 residues. V lost 4 bases and J lost 3; bases outside the gene matches: 3. The V gene's germline CDR1 is MGHDK and CDR2 SYGVNS. This CDR3 reads CASSARGYYEQYF. The CDR3 nucleotides are TGTGCCAGCAGTGCCAGGGGGTACTACGAGCAGTACTTC.

This clonotype was observed a few times. The chain has TRBV7-3 and TRBJ2-1; TRBD2 matches 7 bases. The CDR3 contains 14 residues. Germline-derived CDR1 and CDR2 are SGHTA and FQGTGA. Losses at the gene ends were 2 bases for V and 7 bases for J; bases not matched to a gene: 5. CDR3 in DNA: TGTGCCAGCAGCTTAGCGGGGGAGATGAATGAGCAGTTCTTC. Translation gives CASSLAGEMNEQFF.

A few counts support this clonotype. The J gene is TRBJ2-7, the V gene TRBV7-8, with TRBD2 as a possible D gene (5 bases). The V gene's germline CDR1 is SGHVS and CDR2 FQNEAQ. This CDR3 has 15 residues. V was shortened by 1 base and J by 2 bases, with 12 bases between the two germline ends. The CDR3 loop is CASSLGGGSAYEQYF. The CDR3 DNA sequence: TGTGCCAGCAGCTTAGGGGGTGGGAGTGCCTACGAGCAGTACTTC.